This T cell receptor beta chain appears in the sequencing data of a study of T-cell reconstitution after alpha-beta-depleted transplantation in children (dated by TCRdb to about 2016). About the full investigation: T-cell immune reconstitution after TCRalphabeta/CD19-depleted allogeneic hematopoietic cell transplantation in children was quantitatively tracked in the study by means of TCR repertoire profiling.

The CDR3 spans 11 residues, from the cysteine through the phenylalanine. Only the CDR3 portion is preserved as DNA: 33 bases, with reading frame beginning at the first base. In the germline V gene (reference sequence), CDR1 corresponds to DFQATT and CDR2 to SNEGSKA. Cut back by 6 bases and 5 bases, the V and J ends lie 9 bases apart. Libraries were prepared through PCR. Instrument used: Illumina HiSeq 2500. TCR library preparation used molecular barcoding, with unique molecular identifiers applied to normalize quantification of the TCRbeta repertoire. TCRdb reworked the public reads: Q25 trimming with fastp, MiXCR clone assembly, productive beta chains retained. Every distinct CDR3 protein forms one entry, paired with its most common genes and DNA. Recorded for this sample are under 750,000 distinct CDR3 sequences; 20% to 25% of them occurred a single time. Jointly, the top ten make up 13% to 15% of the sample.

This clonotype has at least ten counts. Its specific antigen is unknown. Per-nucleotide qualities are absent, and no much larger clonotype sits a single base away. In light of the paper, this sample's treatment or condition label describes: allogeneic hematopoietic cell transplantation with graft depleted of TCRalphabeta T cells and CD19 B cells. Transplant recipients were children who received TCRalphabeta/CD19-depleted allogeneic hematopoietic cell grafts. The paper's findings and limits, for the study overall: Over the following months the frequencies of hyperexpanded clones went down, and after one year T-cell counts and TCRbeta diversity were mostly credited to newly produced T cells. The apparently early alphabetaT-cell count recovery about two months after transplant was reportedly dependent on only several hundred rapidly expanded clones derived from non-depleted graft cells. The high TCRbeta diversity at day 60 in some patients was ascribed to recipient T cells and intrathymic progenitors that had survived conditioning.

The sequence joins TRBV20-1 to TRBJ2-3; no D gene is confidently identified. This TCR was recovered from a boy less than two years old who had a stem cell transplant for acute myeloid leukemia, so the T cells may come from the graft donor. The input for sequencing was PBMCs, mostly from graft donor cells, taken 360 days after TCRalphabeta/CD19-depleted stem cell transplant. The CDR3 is CSARIGDTQYF. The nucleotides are TGCAGTGCCAGGATCGGAGATACGCAGTATTTT.